Below are 22 T cell receptor beta chains sequenced from a single sample in a study of CD8 T cells in Susac syndrome. Random hexamers were used to reverse transcribe an amount of about 0.5 to 1 ug RNA. Via MiXCR, TCRdb re-called the immunoSEQ multiplex PCR reads, giving one row per CDR3 protein. The table shows 100,000 or so distinct CDR3 sequences, with nearly 97% occurring only once. Sequenced material: CD8+ T cells from PBMCs. Receptors originate from a human donor with Susac syndrome.

The chain combines TRBV2 with TRBJ2-7, with D uncertain. The CDR3 has 14 residues. Deletions cut 1 base from V and 3 bases from J, with 10 bases between. The germline CDR1 and CDR2 sequences are SNHLY and FYNNEI. The DNA of the CDR3 is TGTGCCAGCAGTGAAGACACAGAATACTACGAGCAGTACTTC. Its translation: CASSEDTEYYEQYF. Full variable domain (missing parts from reference TRBV2 and TRBJ2-7): EPEVTQTPSHQVTQMGQEVILRCVPISNHLYFYWYRQILGQKVEFLVSFYNNEISEKSEIFDDQFSVERPDGSNFTLKIRSTKLEDSAMYFCASSEDTEYYEQYFGPGTRLTVT.

The chain's CDR3 is CASNTDDYEQYF. The CDR3 bases are TGTGCCAGCAACACGGACGATTACGAGCAGTACTTC. This chain uses TRBV2 with TRBJ2-7, with unresolved D. The CDR3 is 12 residues long. V was shortened by 7 bases and J by 4 bases, with 11 bases between the two germline ends. Germline CDR1 is SNHLY and CDR2 is FYNNEI.

The genes are TRBV3-1 and TRBJ1-6, with unresolved D. Trimming took 4 bases from V and 7 from J, leaving 14 bases between them. Per the germline V gene, CDR1 is LGHDT and CDR2 is YNNKEL (reference sequence). This CDR3 comprises 15 residues. The CDR3 here is CASSLGFSGNSPLHF. Written as DNA, the CDR3 is TGTGCCAGCAGCCTGGGGTTTTCTGGGAATTCACCCCTCCACTTT.

V gene TRBV29-1 combines with J gene TRBJ1-3; D not resolved. V was clipped by 4 bases and J by 0 bases, with 7 bases between them. This CDR3 has 13 residues. Germline lookup yields CDR1 SQVTM and CDR2 ANQGSEA. The CDR3 DNA follows: TGCAGCGTTGTGACGAGCTCTGGAAACACCATATATTTT. Its protein product is CSVVTSSGNTIYF. Full variable domain (outside the CDR3, taken from reference TRBV29-1 and TRBJ1-3): SAVISQKPSRDICQRGTSLTIQCQVDSQVTMMFWYRQQPGQSLTLIATANQGSEATYESGFVIDKFPISRPNLTFSTLTVSNMSPEDSSIYLCSVVTSSGNTIYFGEGSWLTVV.

V and J are TRBV5-6 and TRBJ2-5; D gene ambiguous. Germline values: CDR1 SGHDT, CDR2 YYEEEE. Trimming removed 1 base from V and 2 bases from J, with 6 bases in between. The CDR3 loop spans 13 amino acids. CDR3 region: CASSLTRQETQYF. CDR3 coding DNA: TGTGCCAGCAGCTTGACACGTCAAGAGACCCAGTACTTC. The whole variable domain, filled in from reference TRBV5-6 and TRBJ2-5, reads DAGVTQSPTHLIKTRGQQVTLRCSPKSGHDTVSWYQQALGQGPQFIFQYYEEEERQRGNFPDRFSGHQFPNYSSELNVNALLLGDSALYLCASSLTRQETQYFGPGTRLLVL.

The chain couples TRBV7-9 to TRBJ2-7; a weak D match, TRBD2 (6 bases). V lost 4 bases, J lost 5 bases, and 9 bases lay in between. This CDR3 region has 12 residues. Germline assignment: CDR1 SEHNR and CDR2 FQNEAQ (reference sequence). Here the CDR3 DNA reads TGTGCCAGCAGCTCGGCGGGGAACGAGCAGTACTTC. Protein sequence: CASSSAGNEQYF. The variable domain in full, completed from reference TRBV7-9 and TRBJ2-7, reads DTGVSQNPRHKITKRGQNVTFRCDPISEHNRLYWYRQTLGQGPEFLTYFQNEAQLEKSRLLSDRFSAERPKGSFSTLEIQRTEQGDSAMYLCASSSAGNEQYFGPGTRLTVT.

CDR3 in DNA: TGCAGGGCCGGGACACTAGACACTGAAGCTTTCTTT. It is translated as CRAGTLDTEAFF. The gene calls are TRBV29-1 and TRBJ1-1; D might be TRBD1 (6 bases). Looked up from germline, CDR1 is SQVTM and CDR2 is ANQGSEA. The length of the CDR3 is 12 residues.

V and J are TRBV12-5 and TRBJ1-2, with D possibly matching TRBD1 (5 bases). This CDR3 region has 12 residues. Germline CDR1 LGHNT, CDR2 FRNRAP. V was cut by 2 bases and J by 9 bases, with 10 bases left in between. This CDR3 reads CASGLPQARYTF. CDR3 DNA sequence: TGTGCTAGTGGTTTGCCACAGGCACGCTACACCTTC.

The chain carries TRBV29-1 and TRBJ2-1; TRBD2 agrees at 7 bases. Trimming at V came to 0 bases and at J to 3 bases, leaving 11 bases not matched to a gene. CDR3 length equals 17 residues. Germline CDR1 and CDR2: SQVTM and ANQGSEA. DNA of the CDR3: TGCAGCGTTGAAGATCTTCGGGGCGGGGGAGGCTACAATGAGCAGTTCTTC. Protein: CSVEDLRGGGGYNEQFF.

This sequence joins TRBV20-1 and TRBJ2-1; no firm D call. The CDR3 is 18 residues long. Trimming shortened V by 3 bases and J by 7 bases, and 28 bases separated the two germline ends. CDR1 and CDR2 from the germline V gene are DFQATT and SNEGSKA (reference sequence). CDR3 sequence (DNA): TGCAGTGCTAGGATGACGCCCCTTGCAGACGGAGTTTTGAATGAGCAGTTCTTC. It translates to CSARMTPLADGVLNEQFF.

This chain links TRBV9 with TRBJ2-3, with 7 bases identical to TRBD1. V lost 4 bases, J lost 0 bases, and 5 bases stayed unmatched. The CDR3 loop spans 15 amino acids. Germline values: CDR1 SGDLS, CDR2 YYNGEE. CDR3 loop: CASSPQTGSTDTQYF. CDR3 coding DNA: TGTGCCAGCAGCCCCCAGACAGGGAGCACAGATACGCAGTATTTT.

This chain connects TRBV28 to TRBJ2-7; 11 nucleotides align to TRBD2. J was trimmed by 1 base and V by 2 bases; bases with no gene match: 4. CDR1 is MDHEN and CDR2 is SYDVKM in the germline V gene. CDR3 size: 16 residues. CDR3 in amino acids: CASSLLVAGGSYEQYF. CDR3 nucleotides: TGTGCCAGCAGTTTACTGGTAGCGGGAGGGTCCTACGAGCAGTACTTC. Full variable domain (outside the CDR3, taken from reference TRBV28 and TRBJ2-7): DVKVTQSSRYLVKRTGEKVFLECVQDMDHENMFWYRQDPGLGLRLIYFSYDVKMKEKGDIPEGYSVSREKKERFSLILESASTNQTSMYLCASSLLVAGGSYEQYFGPGTRLTVT.

The genes are TRBV7-9 and TRBJ2-5, with D possibly matching TRBD2 (5 bases). The length of the CDR3 is 13 residues. With 4 bases removed from V and 4 bases from J, the gap between germline ends came to 10 bases. The V gene's germline CDR1 is SEHNR and CDR2 FQNEAQ (reference sequence). The chain's CDR3 is CASSSRGPETQYF. In DNA form, the CDR3 reads TGTGCCAGCAGCTCCCGAGGGCCAGAGACCCAGTACTTC.

J is TRBJ2-3 and V is TRBV4-2, with TRBD2 matching over 11 bases. Germline CDR1 LGHNA, CDR2 YNFKEQ. The CDR3 has 16 amino acids. V lost 0 bases, J lost 4 bases, and 3 bases stayed unmatched. The CDR3 region is CASSQETSGGPDTQYF. CDR3 sequence (DNA): TGTGCCAGCAGCCAAGAAACTAGCGGGGGCCCAGATACGCAGTATTTT.

The V gene is TRBV23-1, the J gene TRBJ2-5; no clear D. TRBV23-1 is flagged as an ORF with uncertain function. The CDR3 loop spans 12 amino acids. The germline V and J ends were trimmed by 2 bases and 5 bases, with 6 bases remaining between them. DNA of the CDR3: TGCGCCAGCAGTCAACGGGTGGAGACCCAGTACTTC. Protein sequence: CASSQRVETQYF.

The rearrangement links TRBV6-5 to TRBJ1-2; D is possibly TRBD1 (5 bases). There are 15 residues in the CDR3. Germline lookup yields CDR1 MNHEY and CDR2 SVGAGI. V lost 2 bases and J lost 8, with 18 bases in between. The CDR3 reads CASSYRGTATMGYTF. Here the CDR3 DNA reads TGTGCCAGCAGTTACCGCGGGACGGCAACTATGGGCTACACCTTC.

The V call is TRBV7-9, the J call TRBJ2-5, with a possible D match to TRBD1 (6 bases). This CDR3 comprises 13 residues. V was trimmed by 5 bases and J by 2 bases, leaving 9 bases between them. Germline loops: CDR1 SEHNR, CDR2 FQNEAQ (reference sequence). Here the CDR3 reads CASSRTEQETQYF. CDR3 coding DNA: TGTGCCAGCAGCCGGACAGAACAAGAGACCCAGTACTTC.

This clonotype has just one count. V usage is TRBV9 and J usage is TRBJ2-2, with unresolved D. V was shortened by 0 bases and J by 6 bases, with 9 bases between the two germline ends. Germline V lookup: CDR1 SGDLS, CDR2 YYNGEE. This CDR3 has 14 amino acids. The CDR3, as DNA: TGTGCCAGCAGCGTAGAGGGCCTCGCCGGGGAGCTGTTTTTT. Its translation: CASSVEGLAGELFF.

This chain joins TRBV20-1 and TRBJ2-1; D is perhaps TRBD1 (6 bases). This CDR3 is 13 amino acids long. Looked up from germline, CDR1 is DFQATT and CDR2 is SNEGSKA (reference sequence). The V end was cut by 5 bases, the J end by 5 bases, with 13 bases between. The CDR3 coding sequence is TGCAGTGCTTTGATTCCAGGGGACAATGAGCAGTTCTTC. Translating it yields CSALIPGDNEQFF.

The rearrangement joins TRBV4-1 to TRBJ1-2; D may be TRBD1 (5 bases). V lost 3 bases to trimming and J lost 4 bases, with 12 bases between them. This CDR3 comprises 14 residues. Germline CDR1 is MGHRA and CDR2 is YSYEKL. For the CDR3, the DNA is TGCGCCAGCAGCCACCTCGGGACGGCCTATGGCTACACCTTC. Translating gives CASSHLGTAYGYTF.

The rearrangement links TRBV11-2 to TRBJ2-1; 8 nucleotides line up with TRBD1. With V trimmed by 7 bases and J by 7 bases, 6 bases remained unmatched. The CDR3 is 13 residues long. CDR1 and CDR2 from the germline V gene are SGHAT and FQNNGV. CDR3 bases: TGTGCCAGCAAAATGACAGGGGTAAATGAGCAGTTCTTC. It specifies CASKMTGVNEQFF.

The V and J genes are TRBV29-1 and TRBJ2-1; a weak D match, TRBD2 (5 bases). V lost 6 bases, J lost 7 bases, and 19 bases lay in between. The germline V gene encodes CDR1 SQVTM and CDR2 ANQGSEA. The CDR3 has 14 residues. CDR3 region: CSVKEGGLANEQFF. In DNA, the CDR3 is TGCAGCGTAAAAGAGGGTGGACTGGCGAATGAGCAGTTCTTC.